This section outlines one T cell receptor beta chain sequence together with its context. The antigen remains unidentified. This may stem from a read error, because a much larger clone lies one nucleotide away. Patients were uniformly node-negative by CT and PET/CT and had received no prior chemotherapy or radiotherapy, with no other malignancies. This sample was taken from a study of prognosis after radiotherapy for stage I lung cancer. Study outcomes and limitations: Divergent TRBV and TRBJ gene usage has reportedly been observed between patients with and without metastases.

Genomic DNA served as the source from which two-round multiplex PCR generated TCR beta CDR3 amplicons. First-round PCR, the initial amplification, used primers specific to each TRBV and TRBJ gene. TCRdb re-analysed the multiplex PCR reads in MiXCR, keeping a single row per CDR3 protein. In the table there are roughly 23,000 distinct CDR3 sequences, approximately 43% of which are singletons. The CDR3 is 8 residues long. Germline V gene data show CDR1 as SEHNR and CDR2 as FQNEAQ (reference sequence). This sequence joins TRBV7-9 and TRBJ1-4; D remains unclear. The clonotype originates from a donor over 45 with non-small cell lung cancer. The sample was PBMCs, taken before or after stereotactic body radiation therapy (not recorded which). This CDR3 is CASRISVF. CDR3 nucleotide sequence: TGTGCCAGTAGGATAAGTGTTTTT.